This T cell receptor beta chain derives from a study of T cells after yellow fever vaccination. Looking at the study overall: Where fractions had low cell numbers, libraries were prepared from them with the SMART-Seq v4 Ultra Low Input RNA kit. General study findings and limits: Clones that expanded after primary vaccination mostly reappeared after the booster (just under 98% CD4, 70% to 90% CD8).

This clonotype has more than one count but fewer than ten. The antigen remains unidentified. The study made its TCR cDNA through 5'RACE template switching. That step introduced a universal primer site along with UMIs. Each CDR3 protein gets one entry after TCRdb re-called the 5' RACE reads with MiXCR. The sample contains about 300,000 distinct CDR3 sequences, approximately 7% of which appear only once. The starting material was PBMCs, obtained around 45 days after the first yellow fever vaccination. The receptor comes from a man aged 18 to 30 who received the YFV17D yellow fever vaccine.

The CDR3: CASTSRTGLYNEQFF. The CDR3 DNA is TGCGCCAGCACATCTAGGACAGGGCTTTACAATGAGCAGTTCTTC. The chain recombines TRBV5-1 with TRBJ2-1; TRBD1 matches 8 bases. The junction had 9 bases not matched to a gene; V was cut back by 6 bases and J by 4 bases. The CDR3 spans 15 residues. Germline V gene lookup returns CDR1 SGHRS and CDR2 YFSETQ.